Each of the 20 T cell receptor beta chains below was sequenced from the same sample in a study of cytomegalovirus exposure and HLA in healthy donors. Use of 60 Vbeta and 13 Jbeta primers characterized the PCR. Method: immunoSEQ multiplex PCR; TCRdb's copy keeps in-frame clones and lacks some. The data contain under 150,000 clones, about four fifths of them singletons. Specimen: PBMCs. The receptors derive from a middle-aged woman in good health and CMV-seropositive.

V usage is TRBV5-6 and J usage is TRBJ2-7, with TRBD2 matching 8 bases. The CDR3 consists of 13 residues. Trimming at V came to 2 bases and at J to 4 bases, leaving 2 bases not matched to a gene. Germline V CDR1 and CDR2: SGHDT, YYEEEE. The CDR3: CASSLGGGYEQYF. The DNA for the CDR3 is TGTGCCAGCAGCTTAGGCGGGGGGTACGAGCAGTACTTC.

This sequence joins TRBV2 and TRBJ2-2; TRBD2 matches at 7 bases. Looked up from germline, CDR1 is SNHLY and CDR2 is FYNNEI. The junction had 9 bases not matched to a gene; V was cut back by 7 bases and J by 4 bases. The CDR3 is 15 amino acids. The CDR3 nucleotides are TGTGCCAGCACCTCGGGGAGGGGAGCCACCGGGGAGCTGTTTTTT. Its protein product is CASTSGRGATGELFF. Full variable domain (rest looked up from reference TRBV2 and TRBJ2-2): EPEVTQTPSHQVTQMGQEVILRCVPISNHLYFYWYRQILGQKVEFLVSFYNNEISEKSEIFDDQFSVERPDGSNFTLKIRSTKLEDSAMYFCASTSGRGATGELFFGEGSRLTVL.

This sequence joins TRBV5-1 and TRBJ1-2; tentative D call: TRBD1 (5 bases). V dropped 0 bases and J dropped 8 bases, with 11 bases sitting between them. Germline loops: CDR1 SGHRS, CDR2 YFSETQ. This CDR3 has 13 amino acids. CDR3 DNA sequence: TGCGCCAGCAGCTTGGTAGGGGCGGAGGGCTACACCTTC. This sequence encodes CASSLVGAEGYTF.

V usage is TRBV7-9 and J usage is TRBJ2-5; D gene unclear. Trimming shortened V by 5 bases and J by 5 bases, and 6 bases separated the two germline ends. This CDR3 has 11 residues. Per the germline V gene, CDR1 is SEHNR and CDR2 is FQNEAQ (reference sequence). In DNA form, the CDR3 reads TGTGCCAGCAGCCCTAAGGAGACCCAGTACTTC. Amino acids: CASSPKETQYF.

This chain connects TRBV6-6 to TRBJ2-1; possible D gene TRBD1, 5 bases. CDR3 length: 12 amino acids. V was clipped by 10 bases and J by 8 bases, with 15 bases between them. Germline CDR1 reads MNHNY; CDR2 reads SVGAGI (reference sequence). The CDR3 is CATQTDKYEQFF. CDR3 nucleotide sequence: TGTGCCACTCAAACGGACAAGTATGAGCAGTTCTTC.

This chain uses TRBV27 with TRBJ2-2, with D possibly TRBD1 on 5 matching bases. CDR3 length: 15 residues. Germline CDR1 MNHEY, CDR2 SMNVEV (reference sequence). V was pared by 0 bases and J by 7 bases, with 12 bases between. CDR3: CASSLSGLGHGELFF. Written as DNA, the CDR3 is TGTGCCAGCAGTTTATCGGGGCTAGGTCACGGGGAGCTGTTTTTT.

V gene TRBV11-2 combines with J gene TRBJ2-7; D is possibly TRBD1 (6 bases). V was cut by 3 bases and J by 7 bases, with 13 bases left in between. CDR3 length: 13 residues. Germline assignment: CDR1 SGHAT and CDR2 FQNNGV. The chain's CDR3 is CASSFDRTGEQYF. The CDR3 nucleotides read TGTGCCAGCAGCTTTGACAGGACCGGTGAGCAGTACTTC. Full variable domain (remainder filled in from reference TRBV11-2 and TRBJ2-7): EAGVAQSPRYKIIEKRQSVAFWCNPISGHATLYWYQQILGQGPKLLIQFQNNGVVDDSQLPKDRFSAERLKGVDSTLKIQPAKLEDSAVYLCASSFDRTGEQYFGPGTRLTVT.

The chain links TRBV30 to TRBJ1-1; possibly TRBD1 for D (6 bases). Germline assignment: CDR1 GTSNPN and CDR2 SVGIG (reference sequence). The CDR3 length is 12 residues. The CDR3 here is CALRGAGAEAFF. The CDR3 bases are TGTGCGTTGCGGGGGGCAGGGGCTGAAGCTTTCTTT.

The chain combines TRBV28 with TRBJ1-2; 8 bases map to TRBD1. Germline V lookup: CDR1 MDHEN, CDR2 SYDVKM. V lost 7 bases and J lost 8; bases outside the gene matches: 12. The CDR3 sequence is 14 residues long. CDR3 nucleotide sequence: TGTGCCAGCATCCTATCGGACAGGGCAGCGGGCTACACCTTC. Its translation: CASILSDRAAGYTF.

V and J are TRBV9 and TRBJ2-7; 10 bases map to TRBD2. The CDR3 runs to 15 residues. In germline, CDR1 is SGDLS, CDR2 YYNGEE. With V trimmed by 0 bases and J by 3 bases, 3 bases remained unmatched. Here the CDR3 DNA reads TGTGCCAGCAGCGTAGAGGGGACTAGCGACTACGAGCAGTACTTC. Its translation is CASSVEGTSDYEQYF.

The J gene is TRBJ1-6, the V gene TRBV11-2; D gene ambiguous. Deletions cut 1 base from V and 6 bases from J, with 10 bases between. Germline values: CDR1 SGHAT, CDR2 FQNNGV. This CDR3 comprises 15 residues. CDR3 in amino acids: CASSLGVSPNSPLHF. The CDR3 region has the DNA TGTGCCAGCAGCTTAGGTGTAAGCCCTAATTCACCCCTCCACTTT.

J is TRBJ2-7 and V is TRBV30; TRBD1 matches 7 bases. Germline CDR1 and CDR2: GTSNPN and SVGIG (reference sequence). This CDR3 spans 15 amino acids. The junction had 6 bases not matched to a gene; V was cut back by 0 bases and J by 1 base. CDR3 amino acids: CAWSVSQGVSYEQYF. DNA of the CDR3: TGTGCCTGGAGTGTATCCCAGGGGGTATCCTACGAGCAGTACTTC.

The chain carries TRBV14 and TRBJ2-7, with D maybe TRBD1 (5 bases). Germline V gene sequence: CDR1 SGHDN, CDR2 FVKESK. The CDR3 is made up of 13 amino acids. V was pared by 5 bases and J by 1 base, with 9 bases between. CDR3 nucleotides: TGTGCCAGCAGCGAGGCAGGGTCCTACGAGCAGTACTTC. It is translated as CASSEAGSYEQYF.

The rearrangement uses TRBV5-6 and TRBJ2-7, with D tentatively TRBD1 (7 bases). The CDR3 has 16 amino acids. V lost 3 bases, J lost 1 base, and 17 bases lay in between. Per the germline V gene, CDR1 is SGHDT and CDR2 is YYEEEE. The CDR3 here is CASSYFRGTESYEQYF. The CDR3 region has the DNA TGTGCCAGCAGCTATTTCCGGGGGACAGAGTCCTACGAGCAGTACTTC.

The V call is TRBV9, the J call TRBJ2-5; D is possibly TRBD2 (5 bases). The V gene lost 0 bases and the J gene lost 5 bases, with 11 bases spanning the gap. There are 14 residues in the CDR3. The V gene's germline CDR1 is SGDLS and CDR2 YYNGEE. The CDR3 reads CASSVEGGWETQYF. The CDR3, as DNA: TGTGCCAGCAGCGTAGAGGGCGGGTGGGAGACCCAGTACTTC.

The V call is TRBV9, the J call TRBJ1-4; the D is unclear. V lost 3 bases, J lost 4 bases, and 13 bases lay in between. The CDR3 covers 15 residues. The germline V gene has CDR1 SGDLS and CDR2 YYNGEE. The CDR3 coding sequence is TGTGCCAGCAGCGGGGCAGGTGCTATTAATGAAAAACTGTTTTTT. Residues: CASSGAGAINEKLFF. The whole variable domain, remainder taken from reference TRBV9 and TRBJ1-4, is DSGVTQTPKHLITATGQRVTLRCSPRSGDLSVYWYQQSLDQGLQFLIQYYNGEERAKGNILERFSAQQFPDLHSELNLSSLELGDSALYFCASSGAGAINEKLFFGSGTQLSVL.

This chain connects TRBV25-1 to TRBJ2-2; perhaps TRBD1 as D (5 bases). The CDR3 runs 14 residues. Germline V gives CDR1 MGHDK, CDR2 SYGVNS. V shed 1 base and J shed 6 bases, with 9 bases lying between them. Here the CDR3 reads CASSEFLQAGELFF. In DNA form, the CDR3 reads TGTGCCAGCAGTGAATTCCTACAGGCCGGGGAGCTGTTTTTT.

This chain links TRBV27 with TRBJ2-3; D remains unclear. The CDR3 runs to 13 residues. V lost 2 bases and J lost 5, with 8 bases in between. From germline, CDR1 is MNHEY and CDR2 SMNVEV (reference sequence). CDR3: CASSLIELDTQYF. CDR3 coding DNA: TGTGCCAGCAGTTTAATCGAGTTAGATACGCAGTATTTT.

V gene TRBV5-1 combines with J gene TRBJ2-1; D is undetermined. This CDR3 is built from 15 residues. V lost 4 bases to trimming and J lost 1 base, with 12 bases between them. In germline, CDR1 is SGHRS, CDR2 YFSETQ. The CDR3 DNA is TGCGCCAGCAGCCTATCGACGGGTTCCTACAATGAGCAGTTCTTC. Its translation is CASSLSTGSYNEQFF.

This clone appeared a single time. The chain employs TRBV28 and TRBJ1-2; D unclear. The CDR3 loop spans 12 amino acids. CDR1 and CDR2 from the germline V gene are MDHEN and SYDVKM. Trimming stripped 10 bases from V and 2 bases from J, with 11 bases between. CDR3 amino acids: CATNTVNYGYTF. In DNA form, the CDR3 reads TGTGCCACCAATACAGTGAACTATGGCTACACCTTC.